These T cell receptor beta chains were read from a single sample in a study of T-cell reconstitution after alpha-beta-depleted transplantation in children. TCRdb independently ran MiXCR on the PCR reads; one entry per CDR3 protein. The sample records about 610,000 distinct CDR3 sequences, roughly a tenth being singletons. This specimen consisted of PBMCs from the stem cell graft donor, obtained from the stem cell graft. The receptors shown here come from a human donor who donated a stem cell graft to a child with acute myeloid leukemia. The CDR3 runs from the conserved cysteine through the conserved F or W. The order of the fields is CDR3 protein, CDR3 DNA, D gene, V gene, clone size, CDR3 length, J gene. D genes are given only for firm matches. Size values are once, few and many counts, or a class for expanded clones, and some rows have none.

CAISRGVAGAVEQFF | TGTGCCATTTCACGAGGAGTAGCGGGAGCGGTTGAGCAGTTCTTC | TRBD2 | TRBV27 | few | 15 | TRBJ2-1
CASSPRLGSADTQYF | TGTGCCAGCAGCCCCCGGTTGGGGAGCGCAGATACGCAGTATTTT | . | TRBV7-3 | . | 15 | TRBJ2-3
CASSQREYEQYF | TGTGCCAGCTCACAGCGCGAATACGAGCAGTACTTC | . | TRBV18 | . | 12 | TRBJ2-7
CASSQGGLSNQPQHF | TGTGCCAGCAGCCAAGGGGGGCTTAGCAATCAGCCCCAGCATTTT | . | TRBV3-1 | . | 15 | TRBJ1-5
CASSYTRQGDEQFF | TGTGCCAGCAGTTATACCCGACAGGGAGATGAGCAGTTCTTC | TRBD1 | TRBV6-5 | . | 14 | TRBJ2-1
CAWSVSALNEQFF | TGTGCCTGGAGTGTCAGCGCGTTAAATGAGCAGTTCTTC | . | TRBV30 | . | 13 | TRBJ2-1
CASSLRVWGLNTEAFF | TGTGCCAGCAGCTTAAGAGTTTGGGGCCTGAACACTGAAGCTTTCTTT | . | TRBV7-3 | few | 16 | TRBJ1-1
CATSREDSNQPQHF | TGTGCCACCAGCAGGGAGGATAGCAATCAGCCCCAGCATTTT | . | TRBV15 | . | 14 | TRBJ1-5
CASSHNPATASYEQYF | TGTGCCAGCAGCCATAATCCCGCCACCGCCTCCTACGAGCAGTACTTC | . | TRBV3-1 | once | 16 | TRBJ2-7
CASGYSSGQGRSTDTQYF | TGTGCTAGTGGCTACTCCTCAGGACAGGGTCGAAGCACAGATACGCAGTATTTT | TRBD1 | TRBV12-5 | many | 18 | TRBJ2-3
CASSPRVGSYNEQFF | TGTGCCAGCTCACCACGGGTAGGCTCCTACAATGAGCAGTTCTTC | . | TRBV18 | many | 15 | TRBJ2-1
CSARGEGGEKLFF | TGCAGTGCTAGAGGGGAAGGGGGTGAAAAACTGTTTTTT | . | TRBV20-1 | few | 13 | TRBJ1-4
CASSFGGISYEQYF | TGTGCCAGCAGTTTTGGAGGGATTTCCTACGAGCAGTACTTC | . | TRBV27 | many | 14 | TRBJ2-7
CSALGAGTGYEQYF | TGCAGCGCCCTGGGGGCGGGTACCGGATACGAGCAGTACTTC | . | TRBV29-1 | few | 14 | TRBJ2-7
CAWRPSGFTDTQYF | TGTGCCTGGAGGCCTAGCGGGTTCACAGATACGCAGTATTTT | TRBD2 | TRBV30 | . | 14 | TRBJ2-3
CASSQRPLALGNTGELFF | TGTGCCAGCAGCCAAAGGCCTTTAGCGTTAGGAAACACCGGGGAGCTGTTTTTT | . | TRBV7-3 | few | 18 | TRBJ2-2
CASSRALELGEETQYF | TGTGCCAGCAGCCGCGCCCTGGAACTTGGAGAGGAGACCCAGTACTTC | . | TRBV9 | few | 16 | TRBJ2-5
CASRPGHLHTEAFF | TGTGCCAGTAGACCGGGACACCTACACACTGAAGCTTTCTTT | . | TRBV19 | . | 14 | TRBJ1-1
CASSYIALDGGYTF | TGTGCCAGCAGTTACATTGCCTTAGACGGAGGCTACACCTTC | . | TRBV6-5 | . | 14 | TRBJ1-2
CASSHGLAEHNEQFF | TGTGCCAGCAGCCATGGACTAGCGGAACACAATGAGCAGTTCTTC | TRBD2 | TRBV12-3/TRBV12-4 | many | 15 | TRBJ2-1
CASRGSVNTGELFF | TGCGCCAGCAGGGGTAGCGTGAACACCGGGGAGCTGTTTTTT | . | TRBV5-1 | . | 14 | TRBJ2-2
CASSEALGENQPQHF | TGTGCCAGCAGTGAAGCGCTTGGGGAAAATCAGCCCCAGCATTTT | . | TRBV2 | many | 15 | TRBJ1-5
CSVVQQETQYF | TGCAGCGTTGTTCAGCAAGAGACCCAGTACTTC | . | TRBV29-1 | few | 11 | TRBJ2-5
CASSLREGRNNEQFF | TGTGCCAGCAGTCTACGGGAGGGCCGAAACAATGAGCAGTTCTTC | TRBD2 | TRBV6-5 | many | 15 | TRBJ2-1
CSARDTSGMVDTQYF | TGCAGTGCTAGAGATACTAGCGGGATGGTAGATACGCAGTATTTT | TRBD2 | TRBV20-1 | few | 15 | TRBJ2-3
CASSQAPGTGNVYF | TGCGCCAGCAGCCAAGCGCCCGGGACAGGGAATGTGTATTTT | TRBD1 | TRBV4-3 | . | 14 | TRBJ2-3
CSVEVGRLESYEQYF | TGCAGCGTTGAAGTAGGGCGACTCGAATCCTACGAGCAGTACTTC | . | TRBV29-1 | . | 15 | TRBJ2-7
CSVRGRGTDTQYF | TGCAGCGTCCGAGGCCGAGGGACAGATACGCAGTATTTT | . | TRBV29-1 | few | 13 | TRBJ2-3
CATSQAYHLVLPRNEQFF | TGTGCCACCAGCCAAGCCTACCATCTAGTGTTACCGAGGAATGAGCAGTTCTTC | . | TRBV7-4 | once | 18 | TRBJ2-1
CASSPGTSGRNEQFF | TGCGCCAGCAGCCCCGGGACTAGCGGACGCAATGAGCAGTTCTTC | TRBD2 | TRBV5-1 | many | 15 | TRBJ2-1
CASARTTRAYEQYF | TGTGCCAGCGCCAGAACTACCAGGGCCTACGAGCAGTACTTC | . | TRBV7-6 | . | 14 | TRBJ2-7
CASSLGRGGPYEQYF | TGTGCCAGCAGCCTCGGGAGGGGAGGGCCCTACGAGCAGTACTTC | TRBD2 | TRBV11-2 | many | 15 | TRBJ2-7
CATSDRESLDEQYF | TGTGCCACCAGTGATCGGGAGAGCTTAGACGAGCAGTACTTC | . | TRBV24-1 | few | 14 | TRBJ2-7
CASSRRQGAGNTIYF | TGTGCCAGCAGCCGACGACAGGGGGCAGGAAACACCATATATTTT | TRBD1 | TRBV7-9 | many | 15 | TRBJ1-3
CASSFTSVYNEQFF | TGTGCCAGCAGCTTCACTAGCGTTTACAATGAGCAGTTCTTC | TRBD2 | TRBV7-2 | many | 14 | TRBJ2-1
CSASLAGAGDTQYF | TGCAGTGCTAGCCTAGCGGGAGCCGGAGATACGCAGTATTTT | TRBD2 | TRBV20-1 | few | 14 | TRBJ2-3
CSARRSTQETQYF | TGCAGTGCTAGAAGGTCTACTCAAGAGACCCAGTACTTC | . | TRBV20-1 | . | 13 | TRBJ2-5
CASSEGSSGLYEQYF | TGTGCCAGCAGTGAGGGGAGTAGCGGGCTTTACGAGCAGTACTTC | TRBD2 | TRBV25-1 | few | 15 | TRBJ2-7
CASSPYPVGTDTQYF | TGTGCCAGCAGCCCGTACCCGGTGGGCACAGATACGCAGTATTTT | . | TRBV7-3 | many | 15 | TRBJ2-3
CASSSTSVEQFF | TGCGCCAGCAGTTCCACTAGCGTGGAGCAGTTCTTC | TRBD2 | TRBV5-1 | . | 12 | TRBJ2-1
CSATGLDLGYEQYF | TGCAGTGCCACGGGACTAGATCTAGGATACGAGCAGTACTTC | TRBD2 | TRBV20-1 | few | 14 | TRBJ2-7
CSAREGGNYGYTF | TGCAGTGCTAGAGAGGGCGGCAACTATGGCTACACCTTC | . | TRBV20-1 | many | 13 | TRBJ1-2
CSVAGGAVYEQYF | TGCAGCGTTGCGGGCGGAGCCGTATACGAGCAGTACTTC | . | TRBV29-1 | many | 13 | TRBJ2-7
CSARGPDQPQHF | TGCAGTGCTAGAGGACCGGATCAGCCCCAGCATTTT | . | TRBV20-1 | . | 12 | TRBJ1-5
CASSEQGAYSNQPQHF | TGTGCCAGCAGTGAACAGGGGGCCTATAGCAATCAGCCCCAGCATTTT | TRBD1 | TRBV2 | . | 16 | TRBJ1-5
CSARDIREGETQYF | TGCAGTGCTAGAGATATCCGGGAGGGCGAGACCCAGTACTTC | TRBD2 | TRBV20-1 | few | 14 | TRBJ2-5
CAWSVVRDTEAFF | TGTGCCTGGAGTGTAGTCAGGGACACTGAAGCTTTCTTT | . | TRBV30 | few | 13 | TRBJ1-1
CASSRRNSYEQYF | TGTGCCAGCAGTAGGCGGAACTCCTACGAGCAGTACTTC | . | TRBV12-3/TRBV12-4 | . | 13 | TRBJ2-7
CASRPPGPYTGELFF | TGCGCCAGCAGACCCCCGGGACCCTACACCGGGGAGCTGTTTTTT | . | TRBV5-1 | many | 15 | TRBJ2-2
CASSPPISGGADTQYF | TGTGCCAGCAGCCCGCCCATTAGCGGGGGGGCAGATACGCAGTATTTT | TRBD2 | TRBV4-2 | . | 16 | TRBJ2-3
CASSNRQGKTQYF | TGTGCCAGCAGCAACAGACAGGGGAAGACCCAGTACTTC | TRBD1 | TRBV12-3/TRBV12-4 | . | 13 | TRBJ2-5
CASSYLQGSGNTIYF | TGTGCCAGCAGCTACCTCCAGGGTTCTGGAAACACCATATATTTT | . | TRBV12-3/TRBV12-4 | many | 15 | TRBJ1-3
CASSIPGRDTEAFF | TGTGCCAGCAGCATCCCAGGGCGGGACACTGAAGCTTTCTTT | . | TRBV6-5 | many | 14 | TRBJ1-1
CASSQESGVQETQYF | TGTGCCAGCAGCCAAGAATCGGGGGTCCAAGAGACCCAGTACTTC | . | TRBV4-2 | . | 15 | TRBJ2-5
CASSLGFQGGSKNIQYF | TGTGCCAGCAGCTTAGGGTTCCAGGGAGGATCCAAAAACATTCAGTACTTC | . | TRBV7-2 | once | 17 | TRBJ2-4